This TCR beta chain appears in the sequencing data of a study of blood T cell repertoires in COVID-19 (TCRdb year 2020). Broadly, across the study: The collaborator samples originated in the United States, Italy and Spain and spanned the acute and convalescent phases of COVID-19. The material from the prospective study consisted of cDNA or gDNA derived from T cells, B-cell-depleted T cells, or PBMCs. Deeply sampled blood TCRbeta repertoires from subjects exposed to, actively infected with, or recovered from COVID-19 were included in the dataset. The repertoires were released in a freely available public database intended as a resource for research on the immune response to SARS-CoV-2. Samples were obtained from the ongoing ImmuneRACE study (first 160 participants) and from over a thousand subjects provided by 6 global collaborators. Sample metadata almost always included a de-identified subject ID, COVID-19 status, age in years and sex. Where available, HLA class I and class II types were obtained from metadata supplied by the sample provider rather than from assay-based typing.

In regard to this clone: Which antigen it targets is not known. No much larger clone exists at a distance of one base, and base qualities are not known.

The collaborating institutions used their own protocols to collect whole blood in K2EDTA tubes. For TCRbeta analysis, collaborator samples were shipped as frozen whole blood, as isolated PBMCs, or as DNA extracted from either sample type. TCRbeta CDR3 regions were amplified from genomic DNA using the immunoSEQ Assay, a bias-controlled multiplex PCR. The original methods were these. The number of nucleated cells in each sample was estimated from the amplification of reference gene primers within the assay. Sequence reads were collapsed and filtered to measure the absolute abundance of every unique TCRbeta CDR3 rearrangement. For each sample, productive Simpson clonality was calculated as the square root of Simpson's diversity index over productive rearrangements. Not all clones reach the TCRdb copy of this immuneACCESS table, which keeps in-frame sequences only. Checked studies attribute under half of the gap to unresolved V genes and leave the rest unexplained. The D gene and trimming were derived from the DNA, and the V and J assignments and clone size from that table. The sample records 200,000 to 300,000 clones, about four fifths of which are singletons. The ten top clones hold roughly 4.7% of the sample.

Sequences LNHDA (CDR1) and SQIVND (CDR2) are obtained from the germline V gene (reference sequence). The CDR3 spans 14 residues, from the cysteine through the phenylalanine. The DNA shown is the 42-base CDR3, in frame from base 1. Trimming removed 3 bases from V and 4 bases from J, leaving 12 bases between the germline ends. Overall study outcomes, separate from this receptor: The amount of clinical and demographic metadata varied by source and participant and was provided uncurated.

The specimen sequenced was peripheral blood. The receptor comes from a woman in her seventies with acute or convalescent COVID-19. Recombination linked TRBV19 to TRBJ1-1; 6 matching bases give a weak D call of TRBD1. The CDR3 is CASSMGQGRTEAFF. The DNA sequence is as follows: TGTGCCAGTAGTATGGGGCAGGGGCGCACTGAAGCTTTCTTT.